The 11 T cell receptor beta chains given below trace back to one sample, sequenced in a study of OX40 agonist ivuxolimab in advanced cancers. The data were produced by immunoSEQ multiplex PCR, yet TCRdb's version contains in-frame clones alone and is incomplete. This sample has tens of thousands of clones; approximately 80% occur once, and the top ten carry roughly 23%. Sequencing used CD4+ or CD8+ T cells sorted from blood, obtained in a trial of the OX40 agonist ivuxolimab. Receptor source: an adult with an advanced solid tumor such as melanoma, head and neck, liver or kidney cancer.

CDR3 nucleotide sequence: TGTGCCAGCCAGCTGCGGCGCACAGATACGCAGTATTTT. Protein sequence: CASQLRRTDTQYF. V is TRBV2 and J is TRBJ2-3; D not resolved. Germline V gives CDR1 SNHLY, CDR2 FYNNEI. Trimming shortened V by 8 bases and J by 1 base, and 10 bases separated the two germline ends. The length of the CDR3 is 13 residues.

The chain combines TRBV6-4 with TRBJ1-6, with D perhaps matching TRBD1 (6 bases). V was pared by 3 bases and J by 8 bases, with 11 bases between. The CDR3 has 14 residues. Germline CDR1 and CDR2: MRHNA and SNTAGT. CDR3 sequence reads: CASSEGGIHSPLHF. CDR3 in DNA: TGTGCCAGCAGTGAGGGGGGCATTCATTCACCCCTCCACTTT.

This chain connects TRBV5-1 to TRBJ1-2; maybe TRBD1 (6 bases). CDR3 length: 15 residues. V lost 5 bases and J 2 bases, leaving 16 bases between the germline ends. CDR1 and CDR2 (germline): SGHRS, YFSETQ. The CDR3 region has the DNA TGCGCCAGCAGACCGGACGGGGGGCCGAACTATGGCTACACCTTC. Translated, it gives CASRPDGGPNYGYTF.

The V gene is TRBV4-2, the J gene TRBJ2-6, with D perhaps TRBD1 (5 bases). Trimming stripped 0 bases from V and 4 bases from J, with 13 bases between. The CDR3 has 17 amino acids. Germline V lookup: CDR1 LGHNA, CDR2 YNFKEQ. The CDR3 sequence: CASSQDLKGWGANVLTF. In nucleotides, the CDR3 is TGTGCCAGCAGCCAAGATCTAAAGGGGTGGGGGGCCAACGTCCTGACTTTC.

The chain joins TRBV4-1 to TRBJ1-1; 7 nucleotides match TRBD1. In germline, CDR1 is MGHRA, CDR2 YSYEKL. The V gene end was trimmed by 3 bases and the J gene end by 0 bases; junction bases not matched to a gene: 13. The CDR3 runs 18 residues. The CDR3 reads CASSHSVTGEGLNTEAFF. CDR3 DNA sequence: TGCGCCAGCAGCCATAGTGTAACAGGGGAAGGTTTGAACACTGAAGCTTTCTTT.

This chain joins TRBV6-5 and TRBJ1-5; unclear D gene. Germline CDR1 reads MNHEY; CDR2 reads SVGAGI. The CDR3 totals 15 residues. V lost 4 bases and J 0 bases, leaving 10 bases between the germline ends. CDR3 region: CASSFLQSSNQPQHF. The CDR3 DNA reads as TGTGCCAGCAGTTTCTTACAGAGTAGCAATCAGCCCCAGCATTTT.

This clone was observed a handful of times. The V and J genes are TRBV19 and TRBJ2-2, with 9 bases that match TRBD1. Losses at the gene ends were 7 bases for V and 2 bases for J; bases not matched to a gene: 5. The CDR3 runs to 15 residues. Germline V gene data show CDR1 as LNHDA and CDR2 as SQIVND (reference sequence). CDR3 coding DNA: TGTGCCAGTACCAGGGACAGGGTTAACACCGGGGAGCTGTTTTTT. Amino acid sequence: CASTRDRVNTGELFF.

The rearrangement joins TRBV25-1 to TRBJ1-4; unclear D gene. The V end was cut by 4 bases, the J end by 7 bases, with 13 bases between. CDR3 size: 14 residues. Germline V gives CDR1 MGHDK, CDR2 SYGVNS. The CDR3 loop reads CASSGIGLFEKLFF. The CDR3 DNA follows: TGTGCCAGCAGTGGGATTGGGTTGTTTGAAAAACTGTTTTTT.

As DNA, the CDR3 is TGTGCCATCAGTGAGGGACTACCCAATGAGCAGTTCTTC. It is translated as CAISEGLPNEQFF. This chain joins TRBV10-3 and TRBJ2-1; D might be TRBD2 (6 bases). Germline CDR1 ENHRY, CDR2 SYGVKD. There are 13 residues in the CDR3. Trimming removed 2 bases at V and 6 bases at J, with 8 bases between.

The chain has TRBV5-1 and TRBJ2-7; tentatively, D is TRBD2 (6 bases). V lost 2 bases and J 2 bases, leaving 11 bases between the germline ends. Looked up from germline, CDR1 is SGHRS and CDR2 is YFSETQ. The CDR3 sequence is 14 residues long. As DNA, the CDR3 is TGCGCCAGCAGCTTCCGGGACTTAACCTACGAGCAGTACTTC. This codes for CASSFRDLTYEQYF.

This sequence joins TRBV5-6 and TRBJ2-3; D unresolved. This CDR3 is built from 14 residues. Germline loops: CDR1 SGHDT, CDR2 YYEEEE. Trimming shortened V by 7 bases and J by 2 bases, and 14 bases separated the two germline ends. CDR3 sequence: CASALLRSTDTQYF. The CDR3 DNA sequence: TGTGCCAGCGCCCTCCTTCGTTCCACAGATACGCAGTATTTT. Full variable domain (missing parts from reference TRBV5-6 and TRBJ2-3): DAGVTQSPTHLIKTRGQQVTLRCSPKSGHDTVSWYQQALGQGPQFIFQYYEEEERQRGNFPDRFSGHQFPNYSSELNVNALLLGDSALYLCASALLRSTDTQYFGPGTRLTVL.